Shown below are 2 T cell receptor beta chains from a single sample sequenced in a study of response to subunit inactivated influenza vaccine. TCRdb used MiXCR to reprocess the RT-PCR reads, holding one entry per CDR3 protein. The sample contains about 160,000 distinct CDR3 sequences, approximately 10% of which appear only once. Sequences were derived from non-naive T cells sorted from PBMCs, sampled more than 35 days after vaccination. The origin of the receptors is a middle-aged man who received an inactivated influenza vaccine.

The chain has TRBV20-1 and TRBJ2-7, with a tentative D call TRBD2 (6 bases). Germline V lookup: CDR1 DFQATT, CDR2 SNEGSKA (reference sequence). The CDR3 runs to 14 residues. Between the trimmed V and J ends, which lost 1 base and 5 bases, there was a span of 15 bases. The CDR3 DNA reads TGCAGTGCTAGAGTTCGGGAGAAGCAGGACGAGCAGTACTTC. Its protein product is CSARVREKQDEQYF.

This clonotype was seen a few times. This chain uses TRBV7-9 with TRBJ2-3; the match to TRBD2 covers 11 bases. The CDR3 is 16 residues long. Trimming cost V 4 bases and J 3 bases; bases outside gene matches: 6. CDR1 SEHNR and CDR2 FQNEAQ come from the germline V gene (reference sequence). The CDR3 DNA follows: TGTGCCAGCAGCTCCAGACTAGCGGGAAGGACAGATACGCAGTATTTT. As protein: CASSSRLAGRTDTQYF. The whole variable domain, filled in from reference TRBV7-9 and TRBJ2-3, reads DTGVSQNPRHKITKRGQNVTFRCDPISEHNRLYWYRQTLGQGPEFLTYFQNEAQLEKSRLLSDRFSAERPKGSFSTLEIQRTEQGDSAMYLCASSSRLAGRTDTQYFGPGTRLTVL.